A selection of T cell receptor beta chains follows, all from one sample in a study of blood T cell repertoires in COVID-19. Profiling relied on immunoSEQ multiplex PCR, and the TCRdb table lists in-frame clones only, not all of them. The top ten hold over 3.5% of the sample, which has about 230,000 clones, approximately 88% seen once. Material for sequencing was PBMCs or T cells enriched from blood (not recorded which). The receptors were gathered from a woman younger than 45 who had been exposed to COVID-19. CDR3s include the opening cysteine and the closing phenylalanine or tryptophan. A D gene is named only where the DNA matches it firmly. Size is stated for part of the rows, as once, few or many counts, or as a class when the clone is expanded.

j_call,d_call,clone_size,v_call,cdr3_nt,cdr3_aa
TRBJ1-5,NA,NA,TRBV23-1,TGCGCCAGCAAAGTCAACTCCTTGGTGGGGGCTAGGCAGCCCCAGCATTTT,CASKVNSLVGARQPQHF
TRBJ1-2,NA,NA,TRBV28,TGTGCCAGCATACCGGACAGTATCTTCTATGGCTACACCTTC,CASIPDSIFYGYTF
TRBJ1-6,NA,once,TRBV28,TGTGCCAGCAGTTCCGGGGGGGGAGGGTTGTCACCCCTCCACTTT,CASSSGGGGLSPLHF
TRBJ2-7,TRBD2,NA,TRBV5-6,TGTGCCAGCAGCTTGCCCACTAGCGGTGGGCAGTACTTC,CASSLPTSGGQYF
TRBJ1-5,NA,once,TRBV27,TGTGCCAGCAACCCGGACGGGAACAATCAGCCCCAGCATTTT,CASNPDGNNQPQHF
TRBJ1-6,TRBD1,NA,TRBV5-1,TGCGCCAGCAGTACAGACAGGGGTAATTCACCCCTCCACTTT,CASSTDRGNSPLHF
TRBJ2-7,TRBD1,NA,TRBV10-3,TGTGCCACCTCTGTACAGGGACAGGGGGCTCTCGAGCAGTACTTC,CATSVQGQGALEQYF
TRBJ2-4,TRBD1,NA,TRBV5-1,TGCGCCAGCAGCTTGGGGACAGGGGGATTTACCATTCAGTACTTC,CASSLGTGGFTIQYF
TRBJ1-5,NA,NA,TRBV19,TGTGCCAGTAATTTCCGGGGGGGCAATCAGCCCCAGCATTTT,CASNFRGGNQPQHF
TRBJ2-7,NA,once,TRBV27,TGTGCCAGCAGTTCTCCCCGGACAGCCTACGAGCAGTACTTC,CASSSPRTAYEQYF
TRBJ2-4,NA,NA,TRBV5-6,TGTGCCAGCAGCTTTTCACAGGGAAACATTCAGTACTTC,CASSFSQGNIQYF
TRBJ2-3,TRBD2,NA,TRBV10-1,TGCGCCAGCAGTGAGTCGGCGGCGGGAGGCCTCACAGATACGCAGTATTTT,CASSESAAGGLTDTQYF
TRBJ2-1,TRBD2,NA,TRBV5-6,TGTGCCAGCAGCCAGACTAGCGGGACCTACAATGAGCAGTTCTTC,CASSQTSGTYNEQFF
TRBJ1-3,NA,NA,TRBV6-5,TGTGCCAGCAGGGACAAACAGGGCTCTGGAAACACCATATATTTT,CASRDKQGSGNTIYF
TRBJ1-1,TRBD1,NA,TRBV7-8,TGTGCCAGCATCTCCGGGACAGGGATGTGGGCTGAAGCTTTCTTT,CASISGTGMWAEAFF
TRBJ2-2,NA,NA,TRBV7-2,TGTGCCAGCAGCTTCACTACGAACACCGGGGAGCTGTTTTTT,CASSFTTNTGELFF
TRBJ1-3,NA,NA,TRBV11-1,TGTGCCAGCAGCAAATCAGGGGAGAGCGGAAACACCATATATTTT,CASSKSGESGNTIYF
TRBJ2-3,TRBD2,many,TRBV6-4,TGTGCCAGCAGTGCGGGAGGGACAGATACGCAGTATTTT,CASSAGGTDTQYF
TRBJ1-2,NA,NA,TRBV28,TGTGCCAGCAGTTATATCATTGGGGCCACTAACTATGGCTACACCTTC,CASSYIIGATNYGYTF
TRBJ1-2,TRBD1,NA,TRBV2,TGTGCCAGCAATACCGGACAGGGCTATGGCTACACCTTC,CASNTGQGYGYTF
TRBJ2-7,TRBD1,NA,TRBV29-1,TGCAGCGTTGAAGATCGAGGTTGGCGACAGGGGGCGGTCTACGAGCAGTACTTC,CSVEDRGWRQGAVYEQYF
TRBJ2-2,TRBD1,NA,TRBV23-1,TGCGCCAGCAGTCAATCGGGGACAGGACTCCCCGGGGAGCTGTTTTTT,CASSQSGTGLPGELFF
TRBJ1-6,TRBD1,NA,TRBV6-6,TGTGCCAGCAGTTACCCGGACAGGGGGTCGCGCTCACCCCTCCACTTT,CASSYPDRGSRSPLHF
TRBJ1-1,TRBD1,NA,TRBV6-5,TGTGCCAGCAGTTCCCCAGGGGGGATGAACACTGAAGCTTTCTTT,CASSSPGGMNTEAFF
TRBJ1-1,TRBD1,few,TRBV5-1,TGCGCCAGCAGCCACCGGGACAGGGGGCAGGATGAAGCTTTCTTT,CASSHRDRGQDEAFF
TRBJ2-7,TRBD1,NA,TRBV11-2,TGTGCCAGCAGCCATCCGGGACAGGGGACCTACGAGCAGTACTTC,CASSHPGQGTYEQYF
TRBJ1-1,TRBD1,NA,TRBV19,TGTGCCAGTAGTATTGGGACAGGGGGTCTGACTTTGGCTTTCTTT,CASSIGTGGLTLAFF